A single sample is the source of the 26 T cell receptor beta chains below, sequenced in a study of identical twins. Each CDR3 protein gets one entry after TCRdb re-called the 5' RACE reads with MiXCR. This table holds 310,000 or so distinct CDR3 sequences, roughly 9% found once. The sample was also reused in another study, on yellow fever vaccine responses in identical twins.

Sample: CD8+ T cells sorted from blood. The receptors come from a woman younger than 35 in good health.

The CDR3 DNA is TGTGCCAGCAGCCCAGGACTGCCCATGAACACTGAAGCTTTCTTT. Translating it yields CASSPGLPMNTEAFF. The chain couples TRBV13 to TRBJ1-1; D remains unclear. V lost 5 bases to trimming and J lost 0 bases, with 13 bases between them. The CDR3 runs to 15 residues. Germline V gene lookup returns CDR1 PRHDT and CDR2 FYEKMQ (reference sequence).

This rearrangement joins TRBV11-1 to TRBJ2-5, with TRBD1 matching over 7 bases. The V gene's germline CDR1 is SGHAT and CDR2 FQDESV (reference sequence). Losses at the gene ends were 5 bases for V and 4 bases for J; bases not matched to a gene: 19. This CDR3 has 18 amino acids. CDR3 DNA: TGTGCCAGCAGCCCAAGAGGGGGCGAGGGGAGAATGGTAGAGACCCAGTACTTC. Protein sequence: CASSPRGGEGRMVETQYF.

The V call is TRBV20-1, the J call TRBJ2-7; either TRBD1 or TRBD2 may fit D (5 bases each). Germline assignment: CDR1 DFQATT and CDR2 SNEGSKA (reference sequence). The CDR3 has 13 residues. The CDR3 nucleotides read TGCAGCGAAAGATCTGAGGGGACCTACGAGCAGTACTTC. This translates into CSERSEGTYEQYF.

V is TRBV6-5 and J is TRBJ2-5, with D unresolved. The CDR3 covers 13 residues. From germline, CDR1 is MNHEY and CDR2 SVGAGI. V lost 4 bases and J lost 5, with 11 bases in between. The CDR3 region has the DNA TGTGCCAGCAGTTCCGGAGTTCCGGAGACCCAGTACTTC. Protein sequence: CASSSGVPETQYF.

In its sample, this clonotype was seen many times. V usage is TRBV11-2 and J usage is TRBJ2-2; D may be TRBD1 (5 bases). V was cut by 3 bases and J by 0 bases, with 14 bases left in between. CDR1 and CDR2 (germline): SGHAT, FQNNGV. The CDR3 covers 17 residues. CDR3 in DNA: TGTGCCAGCAGCTTGGTCCAGGGCACCGCGAACACCGGGGAGCTGTTTTTT. The encoded protein is CASSLVQGTANTGELFF.

This clonotype was counted ten times or more. This chain joins TRBV5-6 and TRBJ2-7; tentatively, D is TRBD2 (6 bases). Looked up from germline, CDR1 is SGHDT and CDR2 is YYEEEE. CDR3 length equals 18 residues. Trimming shortened V by 5 bases and J by 2 bases, and 26 bases separated the two germline ends. The CDR3 nucleotides read TGTGCCAGCAGTAACAGACTAGTCTGGGAACTAAAAACCTACGAGCAGTACTTC. Its translation is CASSNRLVWELKTYEQYF.

V gene TRBV10-1 combines with J gene TRBJ2-3, with D maybe TRBD1 (5 bases). The germline V and J ends were trimmed by 3 bases and 1 base, with 8 bases remaining between them. Per germline, CDR1 WNHNN and CDR2 SYGVQD (reference sequence). The CDR3 sequence is 14 residues long. Written as DNA, the CDR3 is TGCGCCAGCAGTGAAGAACAGGGCACAGATACGCAGTATTTT. Protein sequence: CASSEEQGTDTQYF.

This clonotype was seen only a few times. This chain joins TRBV4-3 and TRBJ2-1; D remains ambiguous. This CDR3 comprises 14 residues. Germline V gives CDR1 LGHNA, CDR2 YSLEER. V lost 0 bases and J 10 bases, leaving 13 bases between the germline ends. CDR3 protein: CASSQDRTVTEQFF. The DNA of the CDR3 is TGCGCCAGCAGCCAAGACCGGACCGTCACGGAGCAGTTCTTC.

This clonotype is medium-sized. The J gene is TRBJ2-3, the V gene TRBV4-1; 7 positions agree with TRBD1. The V gene's germline CDR1 is MGHRA and CDR2 YSYEKL. V was pared by 0 bases and J by 3 bases, with 0 bases of the junction left unmatched. This CDR3 spans 14 amino acids. The CDR3 sequence is CASSQDRGTDTQYF. The CDR3 DNA reads as TGCGCCAGCAGCCAAGACAGGGGGACAGATACGCAGTATTTT.

This clonotype has only a few counts. The chain has TRBV4-1 and TRBJ2-6, with unresolved D. V gave up 1 base and J gave up 0 bases, with 7 bases separating them. Germline V gene data show CDR1 as MGHRA and CDR2 as YSYEKL. This CDR3 has 16 residues. Written as DNA, the CDR3 is TGCGCCAGCAGCCAAGGGTGGAGCTCTGGGGCCAACGTCCTGACTTTC. Encoded protein: CASSQGWSSGANVLTF.

This clonotype has only a few counts. Here the CDR3 DNA reads TGTGCCAGCAGCTTAGGGACAGGGGCGGGATCCGAGCAGTACTTC. It is translated as CASSLGTGAGSEQYF. The gene calls are TRBV7-9 and TRBJ2-7; 9 bases match TRBD1. This CDR3 has 15 amino acids. The J segment lost 6 bases and the V segment lost 1 base, leaving 7 bases of the junction unmatched. Germline CDR1 is SEHNR and CDR2 is FQNEAQ (reference sequence).

The chain carries TRBV3-1 and TRBJ2-2, with TRBD2 matching 15 bases. CDR3 length equals 16 residues. J gave up 6 bases and V 4 bases, and 3 bases lay outside the gene matches. Germline V gene sequence: CDR1 LGHDT, CDR2 YNNKEL (reference sequence). In DNA, the CDR3 is TGTGCCAGCAGCCCTAGGACTAGCGGGGGGGCCGGGGAGCTGTTTTTT. The encoded protein is CASSPRTSGGAGELFF.

This clonotype was counted a few times. The genes are TRBV7-8 and TRBJ2-1; 11 bases are shared with TRBD2. The V gene end was trimmed by 5 bases and the J gene end by 7 bases; junction bases not matched to a gene: 16. Germline CDR1 and CDR2: SGHVS and FQNEAQ. This CDR3 region has 18 residues. The CDR3 is CASSLYVGLAANRNEQFF. The CDR3 nucleotides are TGTGCCAGCAGCCTTTATGTGGGACTAGCGGCTAATCGGAATGAGCAGTTCTTC.

This clonotype showed up just a few times. This chain links TRBV27 with TRBJ2-3; 9 positions match TRBD2. The CDR3 is 18 amino acids. Germline CDR1 and CDR2: MNHEY and SMNVEV (reference sequence). Trimming removed 3 bases from V and 4 bases from J; junction bases left unmatched: 14. This CDR3 is CASSLIPLAGMTSDTQYF. The CDR3 DNA reads TGTGCCAGCAGTTTGATCCCCCTAGCGGGAATGACGTCAGATACGCAGTATTTT.

This chain links TRBV15 with TRBJ2-7; weak D call: TRBD2 (6 bases). V was shortened by 4 bases and J by 2 bases, with 12 bases between the two germline ends. CDR3 length: 14 residues. CDR1 LNHNV and CDR2 YYDKDF come from the germline V gene (reference sequence). CDR3 protein: CATSKEGTPYEQYF. In DNA, the CDR3 is TGTGCCACCAGCAAAGAAGGGACTCCCTACGAGCAGTACTTC.

This clonotype was picked up many times. The chain couples TRBV6-2 or TRBV6-3 to TRBJ2-1; no definite D call. Per germline, CDR1 MNHEY and CDR2 SVGEGT. V lost 5 bases and J 5 bases, leaving 16 bases between the germline ends. This CDR3 spans 15 amino acids. CDR3 nucleotides: TGTGCCAGCAGTGTACTAATAACGGGTGACAATGAGCAGTTCTTC. Amino acid sequence: CASSVLITGDNEQFF.

This clonotype was counted many times. The gene calls are TRBV6-1 and TRBJ2-1, with 9 positions matching TRBD2. The CDR3 covers 15 residues. Germline V gives CDR1 MNHNS, CDR2 SASEGT. The V and J ends lost 4 bases and 10 bases, in that order; junction bases with no gene match: 11. Here the CDR3 DNA reads TGTGCCAGCAGTGGACTAGCGGTGGGACTGGGCGAGCAGTTCTTC. Protein sequence: CASSGLAVGLGEQFF.

In its sample, this clonotype was seen many times. The rearrangement joins TRBV7-9 to TRBJ2-5; 8 bases match TRBD2. The CDR3 loop spans 16 amino acids. V dropped 5 bases and J dropped 5; count of bases not matched to a gene: 13. Per germline, CDR1 SEHNR and CDR2 FQNEAQ (reference sequence). CDR3 coding DNA: TGTGCCAGCAGCGCGGGAGGTCCTAGCTTGTCGGAGACCCAGTACTTC. Protein: CASSAGGPSLSETQYF.

In this sample, this clonotype turned up a few times. The chain is built from TRBV12-5 and TRBJ2-7; a weak D match, TRBD1 (5 bases). Germline values: CDR1 LGHNT, CDR2 FRNRAP. The V and J ends lost 11 bases and 2 bases respectively, with 13 bases between them. CDR3 length: 12 amino acids. The CDR3 reads CAGAKGPYEQYF. The CDR3 bases are TGTGCTGGAGCGAAGGGGCCCTACGAGCAGTACTTC.

This chain uses TRBV20-1 with TRBJ2-2; D is possibly TRBD1 or TRBD2 (5 bases each). CDR3 length equals 13 residues. Trimming cost V 6 bases and J 8 bases, with 16 bases left between them. CDR1 and CDR2 from the germline V gene are DFQATT and SNEGSKA (reference sequence). CDR3 DNA: TGCAGTGCGATCCTTATGGGGACGGGGGAGCTGTTTTTT. Residues: CSAILMGTGELFF.

The chain recombines TRBV4-3 with TRBJ2-5; 7 bases agree with TRBD1. CDR1 is LGHNA, CDR2 YSLEER, per germline. V gave up 4 bases and J gave up 5 bases; unmatched junction bases: 10. This CDR3 is built from 15 residues. CDR3 protein: CASSLMTGPDETQYF. As DNA, the CDR3 is TGCGCCAGCAGCCTAATGACAGGGCCCGATGAGACCCAGTACTTC.

Of note for this clonotype: A much larger clone lies a single base off, so this may be a read error. The chain combines TRBV29-1 with TRBJ2-1, with 9 nucleotides matching TRBD2. Germline values: CDR1 SQVTM, CDR2 ANQGSEA. The CDR3 totals 15 residues. V trimming: 8 bases; J trimming: 2 bases; junction bases outside the gene matches: 10. This CDR3 is CSPRGGLGTYNEQFF. DNA of the CDR3: TGCAGCCCGCGGGGGGGGCTGGGCACCTACAATGAGCAGTTCTTC.

This chain joins TRBV6-2 or TRBV6-3 and TRBJ2-3; possible D gene TRBD2, 6 bases. CDR3 length: 20 amino acids. Looked up from germline, CDR1 is MNHEY and CDR2 is SVGEGT. V lost 2 bases and J 2 bases, leaving 26 bases between the germline ends. The CDR3 region has the DNA TGTGCCAGCAGTTACCCCCTGGAACTAGGTGGTAGCGGAAACACAGATACGCAGTATTTT. Amino acids: CASSYPLELGGSGNTDTQYF.

This clonotype turned up a few times. V and J are TRBV27 and TRBJ2-1, with D maybe TRBD1 (6 bases). The germline V gene has CDR1 MNHEY and CDR2 SMNVEV (reference sequence). Trimming removed 5 bases from V and 9 bases from J, with 17 bases in between. The CDR3 runs 14 residues. DNA for the CDR3: TGTGCCAGCAGTCCAGGGGAAGGGTTGATTGAGCAGTTCTTC. It specifies CASSPGEGLIEQFF.

This clonotype was counted a few times. This rearrangement joins TRBV6-2 or TRBV6-3 to TRBJ2-7, with 9 bases that match TRBD1. CDR1 and CDR2 (germline): MNHEY, SVGEGT. V shed 2 bases, J shed 1 base, and the junction held 3 bases outside the gene matches. This CDR3 comprises 15 residues. CDR3 amino acids: CASSYGTGPSYEQYF. CDR3 coding DNA: TGTGCCAGCAGTTACGGGACAGGGCCTTCCTACGAGCAGTACTTC.

This clonotype appeared a few times. The chain has TRBV5-1 and TRBJ2-2; D is unclear. V was shortened by 0 bases and J by 1 base, with 4 bases between the two germline ends. Germline V gene sequence: CDR1 SGHRS, CDR2 YFSETQ. CDR3 length: 14 amino acids. The CDR3 loop reads CASSLAQNTGELFF. In nucleotides, the CDR3 is TGCGCCAGCAGCTTGGCCCAGAACACCGGGGAGCTGTTTTTT.